This record looks at one T cell receptor (beta chain) sequence and its context. The data originate from a study of cytomegalovirus exposure and HLA in healthy donors. V was shortened by 3 bases and J by 7 bases, with 10 bases between the two germline ends. The CDR3 sequence is 13 residues long. Looked up from germline, CDR1 is KGHSH and CDR2 is LQKENI. PCR involved 60 Vbeta and 13 Jbeta primers. Measured with immunoSEQ multiplex PCR; TCRdb has only the in-frame clones, and not every one. The sample contains about 150,000 clones, approximately 79% of which appear only once. The TCR originated in a man aged 50 to 60 in good health and CMV-seropositive. This chain links TRBV18 with TRBJ1-5; the D gene is possibly TRBD1 (5 bases). Sequencing was performed on PBMCs. CDR3 sequence: CASSPGGDQPQHF. CDR3 in DNA: TGTGCCAGCTCACCCGGGGGAGACCAGCCCCAGCATTTT.